This TCR beta chain stems from a study of OX40 agonist ivuxolimab in advanced cancers. Overall study: Ivuxolimab, an antibody acting as an agonist of OX40 (CD134), was used to treat patients. Each patient was given ivuxolimab into a vein every 2 weeks, at 0.01 to 10 mg/kg.

Measured with immunoSEQ multiplex PCR; TCRdb has only the in-frame clones, and not every one. The sample has about 40,000 clones; approximately 80% are singletons. Blood sampling took place at baseline, cycle 4 day 1, and cycle 7 day 1. In germline, CDR1 is SGHVS, CDR2 FQNEAQ. Between the trimmed V and J ends, which lost 5 bases and 6 bases, there was a span of 13 bases. This CDR3 comprises 14 residues. This clone was detected a few times. The TCR originated in an adult with an advanced solid tumor such as melanoma, head and neck, liver or kidney cancer. The V and J genes are TRBV7-8 and TRBJ2-2; tentative D call: TRBD1 (5 bases). Sequences were derived from CD4+ or CD8+ T cells sorted from blood, sampled in a trial of the OX40 agonist ivuxolimab. The CDR3: CASSTSRVPGELFF. In DNA, the CDR3 is TGTGCCAGCAGCACAAGCAGGGTCCCCGGGGAGCTGTTTTTT.